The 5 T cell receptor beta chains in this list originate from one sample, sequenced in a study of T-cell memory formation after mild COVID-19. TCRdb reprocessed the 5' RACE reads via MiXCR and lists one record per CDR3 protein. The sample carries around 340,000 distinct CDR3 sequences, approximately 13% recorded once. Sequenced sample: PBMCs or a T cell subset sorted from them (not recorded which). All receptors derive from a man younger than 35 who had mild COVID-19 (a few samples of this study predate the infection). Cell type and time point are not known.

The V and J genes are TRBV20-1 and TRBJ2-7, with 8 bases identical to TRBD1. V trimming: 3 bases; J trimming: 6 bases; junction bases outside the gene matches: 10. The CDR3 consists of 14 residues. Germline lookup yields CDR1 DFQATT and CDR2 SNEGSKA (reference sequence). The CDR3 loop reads CSASPGQGAFEQYF. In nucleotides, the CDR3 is TGCAGTGCTAGTCCGGGCCAGGGGGCTTTCGAGCAGTACTTC.

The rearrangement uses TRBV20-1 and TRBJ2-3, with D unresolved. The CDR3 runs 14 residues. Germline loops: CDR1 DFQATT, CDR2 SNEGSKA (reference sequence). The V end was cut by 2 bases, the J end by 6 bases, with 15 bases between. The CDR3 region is CSARRWGVGDTQYF. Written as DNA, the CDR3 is TGCAGTGCTAGACGGTGGGGTGTCGGGGATACGCAGTATTTT.

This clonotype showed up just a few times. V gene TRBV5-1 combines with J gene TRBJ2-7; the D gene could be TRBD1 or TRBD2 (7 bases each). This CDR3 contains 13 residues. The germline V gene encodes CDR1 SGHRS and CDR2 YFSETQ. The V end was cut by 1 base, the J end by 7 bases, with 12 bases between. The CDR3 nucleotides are TGCGCCAGCAGCTTGATCAGGGGGGGGGAGCAGTACGTC. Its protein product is CASSLIRGGEQYV.

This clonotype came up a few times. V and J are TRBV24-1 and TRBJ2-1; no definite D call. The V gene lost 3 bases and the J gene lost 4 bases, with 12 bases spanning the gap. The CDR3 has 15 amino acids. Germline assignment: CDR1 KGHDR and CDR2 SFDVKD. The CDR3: CATSDQGHGYNEQFF. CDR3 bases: TGTGCCACCAGTGATCAAGGGCACGGGTACAATGAGCAGTTCTTC.

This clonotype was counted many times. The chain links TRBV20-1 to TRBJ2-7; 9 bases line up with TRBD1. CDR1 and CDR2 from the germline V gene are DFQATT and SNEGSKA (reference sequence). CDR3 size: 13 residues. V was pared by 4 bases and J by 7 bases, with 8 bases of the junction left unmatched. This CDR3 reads CSATGTGSREQYF. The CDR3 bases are TGCAGTGCTACGGGGACAGGGTCACGGGAGCAGTACTTC.